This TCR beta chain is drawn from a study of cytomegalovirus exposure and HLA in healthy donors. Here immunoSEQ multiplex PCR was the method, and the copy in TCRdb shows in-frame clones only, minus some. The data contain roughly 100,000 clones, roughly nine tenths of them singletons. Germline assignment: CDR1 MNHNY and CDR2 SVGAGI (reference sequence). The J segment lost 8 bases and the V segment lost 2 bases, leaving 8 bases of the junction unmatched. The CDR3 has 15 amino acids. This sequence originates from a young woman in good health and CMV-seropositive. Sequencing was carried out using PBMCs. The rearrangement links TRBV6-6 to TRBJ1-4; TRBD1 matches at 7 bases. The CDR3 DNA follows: TGTGCCAGCAGTTACCGAGGGGGCCTTGGGGAAAAACTGTTTTTT. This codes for CASSYRGGLGEKLFF.